This T cell receptor (beta chain) was sequenced for a study of blood T cell repertoires in COVID-19. In the source study's methods: It was from reference gene primer amplification that nucleated cell counts were estimated. Profiled with immunoSEQ multiplex PCR; TCRdb holds only in-frame clones, not every one. Clone size and V and J calls were adopted from that table, with D and trimming inferred from the DNA. The table lists roughly 250,000 clones, 85% to 90% of them singletons. Germline V gene sequence: CDR1 ENHRY, CDR2 SYGVKD. This CDR3 spans 13 amino acids. V lost 9 bases, J lost 6 bases, and 17 bases lay in between.

The V gene is TRBV10-3, the J gene TRBJ1-2; D ambiguous. Sequencing input: peripheral blood. This sequence was found in a man aged 30 to 39 with acute or convalescent COVID-19. CDR3 sequence (DNA): TGTGCCATTACCAAAGAGACTTTGGATGGCTACACCTTC. This encodes CAITKETLDGYTF.